The 6 T cell receptor beta chains below all came from one sample that was sequenced in a study of shared clonotypes between healthy human individuals. Some clones are missing from TCRdb's copy, which holds only in-frame ones; the method was immunoSEQ multiplex PCR. Counted here are 2 million to 2.5 million clones, roughly 95% occurring once; the ten biggest clones make up 0.13%. Sequences were obtained from naive CD4+ T cells sorted from blood. Subset given: CD45RA+ positively selected. The receptor set was obtained from a young man in good health.

Turning to this clone: Other nucleotide sequences in the sample specify the same CDR3. The V and J genes are TRBV5-6 and TRBJ2-2; D perhaps matches TRBD2 (6 bases). V lost 0 bases and J 4 bases, leaving 7 bases between the germline ends. The CDR3 is 14 residues long. Germline loops: CDR1 SGHDT, CDR2 YYEEEE. The CDR3 DNA reads as TGTGCCAGCAGCTTGGCCGGGAGCACCGGGGAGCTGTTTTTT. Amino acids: CASSLAGSTGELFF.

The gene calls are TRBV15 and TRBJ2-5; TRBD1 matches 7 bases. The CDR3 totals 12 residues. V dropped 8 bases and J dropped 2; count of bases not matched to a gene: 2. In germline, CDR1 is LNHNV, CDR2 YYDKDF (reference sequence). This chain's CDR3 is CATGTAQETQYF. The DNA for the CDR3 is TGTGCCACCGGGACAGCACAAGAGACCCAGTACTTC.

This rearrangement joins TRBV30 to TRBJ1-1, with D possibly being TRBD1 (5 bases). V was pared by 8 bases and J by 1 base, with 14 bases between. The V gene's germline CDR1 is GTSNPN and CDR2 SVGIG (reference sequence). The CDR3 spans 13 residues. CDR3 protein: CAGGLAGNTEAFF. The CDR3 bases are TGTGCCGGGGGGTTGGCAGGGAACACTGAAGCTTTCTTT.

This clone has only one observation. The CDR3 spells CASSVGYSGNTIYF. CDR3 coding DNA: TGTGCCAGCAGCGTAGGCTACTCTGGAAACACCATATATTTT. V is TRBV9 and J is TRBJ1-3, with unresolved D. With 0 bases removed from V and 0 bases from J, the gap between germline ends came to 4 bases. Per the germline V gene, CDR1 is SGDLS and CDR2 is YYNGEE. The CDR3 runs 14 residues.

Remarks on this clone: The sample carries other DNA sequences with the same CDR3. The chain is built from TRBV9 and TRBJ1-6; D unresolved. The CDR3 covers 14 residues. V was clipped by 0 bases and J by 10 bases, with 11 bases between them. CDR1 SGDLS and CDR2 YYNGEE come from the germline V gene. The DNA of the CDR3 is TGTGCCAGCAGCGTAGCTCCGGGTGCCTCACCCCTCCACTTT. The encoded protein is CASSVAPGASPLHF.

The V gene is TRBV5-7, the J gene TRBJ2-2; D tentatively fits TRBD1 or TRBD2 (6 bases each). TRBV5-7 is an ORF, with its function uncertain. Trimming took off 0 bases at V and 0 bases at J, with 15 bases between the two ends. This CDR3 region has 18 residues. As DNA, the CDR3 is TGTGCCAGCAGCTTGGTTAAAACAGGGAGGTCGAACACCGGGGAGCTGTTTTTT. Translated: CASSLVKTGRSNTGELFF.